This T cell receptor (beta chain) was profiled in a study of lymphopenia after photon versus proton radiotherapy. TCRdb's table, derived via immunoSEQ multiplex PCR, lists solely in-frame clones and lacks some. This table has roughly 58,000 clones, about nine tenths appearing once. Germline trimming cut 4 bases from V and 7 bases from J; bases unmatched to any gene: 4. The germline CDR1 and CDR2 sequences are SGHRS and YFSETQ. This CDR3 is built from 14 residues. This TCR was recovered from a man of 80 years or more with esophageal cancer. The material was peripheral blood, obtained from a patient treated with proton-based radiotherapy. The rearrangement joins TRBV5-1 to TRBJ1-4; 10 bases match TRBD1. The chain's CDR3 is CASSDRDRGEKLFF. CDR3 DNA sequence: TGCGCCAGCAGCGACCGGGACAGGGGTGAAAAACTGTTTTTT.